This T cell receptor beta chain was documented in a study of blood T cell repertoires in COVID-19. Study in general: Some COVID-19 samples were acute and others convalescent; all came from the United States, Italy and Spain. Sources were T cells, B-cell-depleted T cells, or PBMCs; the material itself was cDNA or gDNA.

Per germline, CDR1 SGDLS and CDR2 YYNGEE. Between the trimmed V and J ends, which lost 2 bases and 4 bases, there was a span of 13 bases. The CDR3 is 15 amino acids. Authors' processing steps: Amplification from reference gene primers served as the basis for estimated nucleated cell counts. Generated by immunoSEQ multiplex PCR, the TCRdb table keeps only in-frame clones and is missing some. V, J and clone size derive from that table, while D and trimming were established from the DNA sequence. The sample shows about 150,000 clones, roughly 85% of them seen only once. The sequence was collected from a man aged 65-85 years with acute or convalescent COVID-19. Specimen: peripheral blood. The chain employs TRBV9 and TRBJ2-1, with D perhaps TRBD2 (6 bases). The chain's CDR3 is CASSVRLGEYNEQFF. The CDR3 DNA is TGTGCCAGCAGCGTGAGACTAGGCGAATACAATGAGCAGTTCTTC. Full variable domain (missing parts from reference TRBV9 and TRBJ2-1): DSGVTQTPKHLITATGQRVTLRCSPRSGDLSVYWYQQSLDQGLQFLIQYYNGEERAKGNILERFSAQQFPDLHSELNLSSLELGDSALYFCASSVRLGEYNEQFFGPGTRLTVL.